The next 22 T cell receptor beta chains were all read from a single sample in a study of T cell repertoires in cytomegalovirus infection. MiXCR, applied by TCRdb to the reads, yields one record per CDR3 protein. The sample yields approximately 180,000 distinct CDR3 sequences, roughly a fifth seen once. Material: PBMCs. The source is a human donor in good health (CMV status not recorded). Some clones in this sample may be carry-over from other donors' samples.

In regard to this clonotype: This may arise from a read error, as a much more abundant clone is one base away. V usage is TRBV7-2 and J usage is TRBJ2-1; D perhaps matches TRBD2 (6 bases). The V gene's germline CDR1 is SGHTA and CDR2 FQGNSA. The V end was cut by 5 bases, the J end by 9 bases, with 23 bases between. This CDR3 is 16 amino acids long. CDR3 sequence (DNA): TGTGCCAGCAGCCCCCGGTCGAACCAAAGGGGAGGTGAGCAGTTCTTC. Protein product: CASSPRSNQRGGEQFF.

The chain uses TRBV7-2 and TRBJ2-7; 11 bases line up with TRBD2. In germline, CDR1 is SGHTA, CDR2 FQGNSA. This CDR3 has 15 residues. V lost 5 bases, J lost 6 bases, and 9 bases stayed unmatched. CDR3 nucleotide sequence: TGTGCCAGCAGCGCCCCCACTAGCGGGAGTCTCGAGCAGTACTTC. Translated, it gives CASSAPTSGSLEQYF. Using reference TRBV7-2 and TRBJ2-7 for the parts outside the CDR3, the full variable domain is GAGVSQSPSNKVTEKGKDVELRCDPISGHTALYWYRQSLGQGLEFLIYFQGNSAPDKSGLPSDRFSAERTGGSVSTLTIQRTQQEDSAVYLCASSAPTSGSLEQYFGPGTRLTVT.

There are many counts of this clonotype. V gene TRBV7-6 combines with J gene TRBJ2-3; D remains ambiguous. The CDR3 runs 14 residues. Germline V gives CDR1 SGHVS, CDR2 FNYEAQ. The V and J ends lost 5 bases and 2 bases respectively, with 11 bases between them. CDR3 in amino acids: CASSPSPHTDTQYF. In DNA form, the CDR3 reads TGTGCCAGCAGCCCCAGCCCCCACACAGATACGCAGTATTTT.

J is TRBJ1-5 and V is TRBV6-6; D is undetermined. Trimming left V 4 bases short and J 2 bases short, with 6 bases between. Germline CDR1 is MNHNY and CDR2 is SVGAGI (reference sequence). This CDR3 has 13 amino acids. In DNA, the CDR3 is TGTGCCAGCAGTTGGTCAGGCAATCAGCCCCAGCATTTT. As protein: CASSWSGNQPQHF.

This clonotype showed up many times. The rearrangement joins TRBV20-1 to TRBJ2-3; TRBD2 might be the D (6 bases). V lost 0 bases, J lost 2 bases, and 18 bases lay in between. Germline CDR1 is DFQATT and CDR2 is SNEGSKA (reference sequence). The CDR3 loop spans 17 amino acids. Written as DNA, the CDR3 is TGCAGTGCTAGAGAGTCTTGGGGGACTGCCATCACAGATACGCAGTATTTT. Translating it yields CSARESWGTAITDTQYF.

This clonotype was counted at least ten times. The J gene is TRBJ2-7, the V gene TRBV25-1; 7 nucleotides match TRBD1. This CDR3 contains 16 residues. Germline V gene lookup returns CDR1 MGHDK and CDR2 SYGVNS. Trimming removed 4 bases from V and 3 bases from J; junction bases left unmatched: 12. CDR3 sequence (DNA): TGTGCCAGCAGTGTCAATAGCCGGGACAGAGACTACGAGCAGTACTTC. Protein sequence: CASSVNSRDRDYEQYF.

Details on this clonotype: This may be a read error: a much more frequent sequence differs by one nucleotide. This rearrangement joins TRBV7-6 to TRBJ1-2; D perhaps matches TRBD1 (5 bases). Trimming pared 5 bases from V and 4 bases from J, leaving 23 bases between. CDR1 is SGHVS and CDR2 is FNYEAQ in the germline V gene. The CDR3 extends over 17 amino acids. CDR3 nucleotides: TGTGCCAGCAGCGGAACGGGACGAGAAGGATTTACCTATGGCTACACCTTC. Its translation is CASSGTGREGFTYGYTF.

This clonotype has just a few counts. The chain combines TRBV28 with TRBJ2-3, with 8 bases aligning to TRBD2. CDR3 length: 14 residues. CDR1 and CDR2 (germline): MDHEN, SYDVKM. With 6 bases clipped from V and 3 bases from J, the junction kept 5 bases outside the gene matches. The CDR3 loop reads CASRGTRGTDTQYF. The CDR3 DNA follows: TGTGCCAGCAGGGGGACTAGGGGGACAGATACGCAGTATTTT.

This clonotype has only a few counts. The J gene is TRBJ2-1, the V gene TRBV11-2, with D perhaps TRBD1 (6 bases). The V and J ends lost 2 bases and 10 bases respectively, with 9 bases between them. The CDR3 is 12 residues long. Germline V gives CDR1 SGHAT, CDR2 FQNNGV. CDR3 sequence: CASSLTRGEQFF. CDR3 DNA sequence: TGTGCCAGCAGCTTAACGAGGGGGGAGCAGTTCTTC.

The chain employs TRBV6-2 or TRBV6-3 and TRBJ2-1, with D unclear. The germline V gene has CDR1 MNHEY and CDR2 SVGEGT. V lost 4 bases and J lost 0, with 13 bases in between. The CDR3 loop spans 16 amino acids. The DNA of the CDR3 is TGTGCCAGCAGTTTCGACCTCAGCAGCTCCTACAATGAGCAGTTCTTC. This gives the protein CASSFDLSSSYNEQFF.

The rearrangement uses TRBV19 and TRBJ2-5; 8 bases line up with TRBD1. CDR1 is LNHDA and CDR2 is SQIVND in the germline V gene (reference sequence). Trimming took 6 bases from V and 5 from J; bases not matched to a gene: 8. The CDR3 runs to 14 residues. The CDR3 DNA is TGTGCCAGTAGCGCACAGGGGGGATTGGAGACCCAGTACTTC. Its protein is CASSAQGGLETQYF.

In this sample, this clonotype turned up many times. This chain uses TRBV7-2 with TRBJ2-7; the D gene could be TRBD1 or TRBD2 (6 bases each). The V and J ends lost 3 bases and 2 bases respectively, with 11 bases between them. The CDR3 extends over 14 amino acids. Germline V lookup: CDR1 SGHTA, CDR2 FQGNSA. The chain's CDR3 is CASSLGGGAYEQYF. The DNA for the CDR3 is TGTGCCAGCAGCTTGGGGGGCGGGGCCTACGAGCAGTACTTC. Supplemented by reference TRBV7-2 and TRBJ2-7, the full variable domain reads GAGVSQSPSNKVTEKGKDVELRCDPISGHTALYWYRQSLGQGLEFLIYFQGNSAPDKSGLPSDRFSAERTGGSVSTLTIQRTQQEDSAVYLCASSLGGGAYEQYFGPGTRLTVT.

This clonotype has only a few counts. The chain links TRBV6-5 to TRBJ2-7, with TRBD1 matching 10 bases. Germline CDR1 reads MNHEY; CDR2 reads SVGAGI. This CDR3 is built from 14 residues. The ends lost 5 bases at V and 3 bases at J; junction bases unmatched: 4. The CDR3 region is CASSLRDRGYEQYF. CDR3 sequence (DNA): TGTGCCAGCAGTCTCCGGGACAGGGGCTACGAGCAGTACTTC.

This clonotype was observed a handful of times. The rearrangement joins TRBV18 to TRBJ2-3; no clear D gene. Per the germline V gene, CDR1 is KGHSH and CDR2 is LQKENI. V was clipped by 3 bases and J by 2 bases, with 12 bases between them. The CDR3 contains 15 residues. The CDR3 sequence: CASSPDSHSTDTQYF. As DNA, the CDR3 is TGTGCCAGCTCACCTGACTCACACTCCACAGATACGCAGTATTTT.

Regarding this clonotype: This may be a read error, as it is one base from a much larger clone. This chain uses TRBV28 with TRBJ2-3; D gene ambiguous. Germline CDR1 MDHEN, CDR2 SYDVKM. Deletions cut 4 bases from V and 6 bases from J, with 14 bases between. The CDR3 length is 14 residues. CDR3 DNA: TGTGCCAGCAGTTCCCCGTCACGTGGGGATACGCAGTATTTT. It specifies CASSSPSRGDTQYF.

This clonotype was seen only a few times. The DNA of the CDR3 is TGCGCCAGCAGCTTGGAGCCACGGGCGGGTCAGCCCCAGCATTTT. Translation gives CASSLEPRAGQPQHF. This rearrangement joins TRBV5-1 to TRBJ1-5, with D unresolved. The length of the CDR3 is 15 residues. Germline CDR1 and CDR2: SGHRS and YFSETQ. V lost 0 bases to trimming and J lost 6 bases, with 13 bases between them. Drawing the rest from reference TRBV5-1 and TRBJ1-5, the complete variable domain is KAGVTQTPRYLIKTRGQQVTLSCSPISGHRSVSWYQQTPGQGLQFLFEYFSETQRNKGNFPGRFSGRQFSNSRSEMNVSTLELGDSALYLCASSLEPRAGQPQHFGDGTRLSIL.

With regard to this clonotype: Lacking the conserved final phenylalanine or tryptophan, this CDR3 likely reflects a read error. The chain joins TRBV10-2 to TRBJ2-1; a weak D match, TRBD2 (5 bases). CDR1 and CDR2 (germline): WSHSY, SAAADI. Trimming removed 8 bases at V and 0 bases at J, with 14 bases between. The CDR3 is 15 amino acids. The CDR3 loop reads CASRLTTSSYNEQFS. Here the CDR3 DNA reads TGCGCCAGCCGGCTGACTACCAGCTCCTACAATGAGCAGTTCTCC.

With regard to this clonotype: A read error is possible here, since a much larger clone lies one base away. The rearrangement links TRBV7-2 to TRBJ1-2; D is perhaps TRBD1 (6 bases). Germline V gene sequence: CDR1 SGHTA, CDR2 FQGNSA. The CDR3 length is 17 residues. CDR3 sequence: CASNLDTGALSSYGYTF. CDR3 in DNA: TGTGCCAGCAACTTAGATACGGGGGCGCTCTCCTCCTATGGCTACACCTTC.

The chain joins TRBV6-1 to TRBJ1-4, with D tentatively TRBD1 (5 bases). The V gene lost 6 bases and the J gene lost 8 bases, with 13 bases spanning the gap. CDR1 is MNHNS, CDR2 SASEGT, per germline. There are 13 residues in the CDR3. CDR3 nucleotides: TGTGCCAGCAGCCTCTCCGGACAAGAAAAACTGTTTTTT. Its protein product is CASSLSGQEKLFF.

In this sample, this clonotype turned up many times. This sequence joins TRBV7-2 and TRBJ2-3; TRBD2 matches at 9 bases. Germline lookup yields CDR1 SGHTA and CDR2 FQGNSA. V shed 6 bases and J 3 bases; nucleotides not matched to a gene: 7. The CDR3 extends over 15 amino acids. The CDR3 region has the DNA TGTGCCAGCAGGTTTAGCGGGAGCACAACAGATACGCAGTATTTT. The encoded protein is CASRFSGSTTDTQYF. Filled out from reference TRBV7-2 and TRBJ2-3, the complete variable domain reads GAGVSQSPSNKVTEKGKDVELRCDPISGHTALYWYRQSLGQGLEFLIYFQGNSAPDKSGLPSDRFSAERTGGSVSTLTIQRTQQEDSAVYLCASRFSGSTTDTQYFGPGTRLTVL.

The chain carries TRBV28 and TRBJ1-6, with 7 bases fitting TRBD1. The germline CDR1 and CDR2 sequences are MDHEN and SYDVKM. The CDR3 is 13 amino acids. The V and J ends lost 7 bases and 9 bases, in that order; junction bases with no gene match: 6. CDR3 nucleotides: TGTGCCAGCACTCCAGGGGGGCCTTCACCCCTCCACTTT. Translated: CASTPGGPSPLHF.

V and J are TRBV19 and TRBJ2-3; TRBD1 aligns across 8 bases. The junction had 19 bases not matched to a gene; V was cut back by 5 bases and J by 6 bases. CDR1 and CDR2 (germline): LNHDA, SQIVND (reference sequence). The CDR3 has 18 residues. The CDR3, as DNA: TGTGCCAGTAGTCCCACCGACAGGGGAAGAGTCCGTGCGGATACGCAGTATTTT. Its translation: CASSPTDRGRVRADTQYF.